This TCR beta chain was sequenced during a study of blood T cell repertoires in COVID-19. This table comes from immunoSEQ multiplex PCR, and its TCRdb copy is limited to in-frame clones, with some not included. The table shows 75,000 to 100,000 clones, with 77% occurring only once. Germline V gene data show CDR1 as LGHNA and CDR2 as YSLEER. Trimming cost V 5 bases and J 7 bases, with 15 bases left between them. The CDR3 is made up of 14 amino acids. The sequence came from a woman over 75 with acute or convalescent COVID-19. The sequenced material came from peripheral blood. The gene calls are TRBV4-3 and TRBJ2-1; D not certain. The CDR3 sequence: CASSKRHPLNEQFF. In DNA form, the CDR3 reads TGCGCCAGCAGCAAACGACACCCTTTGAATGAGCAGTTCTTC.